This T cell receptor (beta chain) emerged from a study of blood T cell repertoires in COVID-19. Across the study: COVID-19 samples collected from the United States, Italy and Spain covered acute and convalescent phases.

The CDR3 covers 15 residues. Germline CDR1 MNHEY, CDR2 SMNVEV (reference sequence). V lost 3 bases and J lost 4; bases outside the gene matches: 4. Sequenced by immunoSEQ multiplex PCR; TCRdb stores in-frame clones only, minus some. The sample lists nearly 80,000 clones, around 88% occurring once. This sequence was found in an elderly woman with active or convalescent COVID-19. This chain uses TRBV27 with TRBJ2-5; 11 bases match TRBD2. Sequencing was performed on peripheral blood. The CDR3 reads CASSFRLAGGETQYF. The CDR3 coding sequence is TGTGCCAGCAGTTTCAGGCTAGCGGGGGGAGAGACCCAGTACTTC.